Listed below are T cell receptor beta chains from one sample, sequenced in a study of blood T cell repertoires in COVID-19. Method: immunoSEQ multiplex PCR; TCRdb's copy keeps in-frame clones and lacks some. The data show 180,000 or so clones, with 87% seen just once and roughly 3.9% held by the top ten. The specimen was peripheral blood. Source of these receptors: a man between 18 and 35 years old with active or convalescent COVID-19. CDR3s include the opening cysteine and the closing phenylalanine or tryptophan. D genes are given only for firm matches. Only part of the rows carry a size: once, few, many, or a class if the clone is expanded.

J: TRBJ1-2; V: TRBV7-2; D: TRBD1; size: -; DNA: TGTGCCAGCAGCTTGGGTACAGGGGAGTATGGCTACACCTTC; CDR3: CASSLGTGEYGYTF
J: TRBJ1-5; V: TRBV28; D: TRBD1; size: -; DNA: TGTGCCAGCAGTTTAGTTGTAACTGGGACAGGGGGGTATTATAGCAATCAGCCCCAGCATTTT; CDR3: CASSLVVTGTGGYYSNQPQHF
J: TRBJ1-5; V: TRBV27; D: -; size: -; DNA: TGTGCCAGCAGTTTCGGACAGTATCAGCCCCAGCATTTT; CDR3: CASSFGQYQPQHF
J: TRBJ2-1; V: TRBV24-1; D: -; size: -; DNA: TGTGCCACCGGTCGGCGGGCTTACAATGAGCAGTTCTTC; CDR3: CATGRRAYNEQFF
J: TRBJ1-5; V: TRBV27; D: TRBD1; size: -; DNA: TGTGCCAGCCGCCAGGGGGGCAATCAGCCCCAGCATTTT; CDR3: CASRQGGNQPQHF
J: TRBJ2-7; V: TRBV4-3; D: TRBD2; size: -; DNA: TGCGCCAGCAGCCAAGGTTCTAGCGGAGGGTACGAGCAGTACTTC; CDR3: CASSQGSSGGYEQYF
J: TRBJ2-2; V: TRBV6-4; D: TRBD2; size: -; DNA: TGTGCCAGCAGTCCTATCTCTAGCGGGACAAACACCGGGGAGCTGTTTTTT; CDR3: CASSPISSGTNTGELFF
J: TRBJ2-7; V: TRBV19; D: TRBD1; size: once; DNA: TGTGCCAGTAGTATTGCCAGGGGGCACTACGAGCAGTACTTC; CDR3: CASSIARGHYEQYF
J: TRBJ2-2; V: TRBV6-5; D: -; size: -; DNA: TGTGCCAGCAGACCGTGGGAGTCGAACACCGGGGAGCTGTTTTTT; CDR3: CASRPWESNTGELFF
J: TRBJ2-7; V: TRBV7-9; D: TRBD2; size: -; DNA: TGTGCCAGCGGTATAGCGGGGCTTGCCTACGAGCAGTACTTC; CDR3: CASGIAGLAYEQYF
J: TRBJ2-4; V: TRBV28; D: TRBD1; size: -; DNA: TGTGCCAGCAGCACAGGGGGCAACATTCAGTACTTC; CDR3: CASSTGGNIQYF
J: TRBJ1-1; V: TRBV4-1; D: -; size: -; DNA: TGCGCCAGCAGCCAAGAGGGAGGGACTGAAGCTTTCTTT; CDR3: CASSQEGGTEAFF
J: TRBJ1-1; V: TRBV12-3/TRBV12-4; D: TRBD1; size: -; DNA: TGTGCCAGCAGGGGGACAGGGGTAACTGAAGCTTTCTTT; CDR3: CASRGTGVTEAFF
J: TRBJ1-1; V: TRBV18; D: TRBD1; size: -; DNA: TGTGCCAGCTCACCAGCTGACAGGGGACAGTGGAACACTGAAGCTTTCTTT; CDR3: CASSPADRGQWNTEAFF
J: TRBJ1-1; V: TRBV19; D: TRBD1; size: -; DNA: TGTGCCAGTAGTCCCCAGACAGGGACTGAAGCTTTCTTT; CDR3: CASSPQTGTEAFF
J: TRBJ1-2; V: TRBV11-2; D: TRBD1; size: -; DNA: TGTGCCAGCAGCTTAGCCGGGACAGGGTCCATTTGGGGCTACACCTTC; CDR3: CASSLAGTGSIWGYTF
J: TRBJ1-1; V: TRBV29-1; D: -; size: -; DNA: TGCAGCGTTGGACCCCGACAGGTTGAAGCTTTCTTT; CDR3: CSVGPRQVEAFF
J: TRBJ1-4; V: TRBV5-5; D: -; size: -; DNA: TGTGCCAGCAGCTTTGGGGGGGCATTGAATGAAAAACTGTTTTTT; CDR3: CASSFGGALNEKLFF
J: TRBJ1-1; V: TRBV3-1/TRBV3-2; D: -; size: -; DNA: TGTGCCAGCAGCCAAGATGGGTGGACAGATACCTTGATGAACACTGAAGCTTTCTTT; CDR3: CASSQDGWTDTLMNTEAFF
J: TRBJ1-2; V: TRBV6-1; D: -; size: -; DNA: TGTGCCAGCAGTGAATATTTCCCCGCGAGGTATGGCTACACCTTC; CDR3: CASSEYFPARYGYTF
J: TRBJ2-7; V: TRBV11-3; D: -; size: -; DNA: TGTGCCAGCAGCCCCATAGACTCCTACGAGCAGTACTTC; CDR3: CASSPIDSYEQYF
J: TRBJ1-4; V: TRBV19; D: TRBD1; size: -; DNA: TGTGCCGCAGCCCGACAGGGGTTTGGAACTAATGAAAAACTGTTTTTT; CDR3: CAAARQGFGTNEKLFF
J: TRBJ1-2; V: TRBV6-5; D: TRBD1; size: once; DNA: TGTGCCAGCAGTCGGGACAGGGGCTATGGCTACACCTTC; CDR3: CASSRDRGYGYTF
J: TRBJ1-2; V: TRBV19; D: TRBD1; size: -; DNA: TGTGCCAGTACGACTCCGGGACAGAAATATGGCTACACCTTC; CDR3: CASTTPGQKYGYTF
J: TRBJ1-2; V: TRBV27; D: -; size: -; DNA: TGTGCGAGCACTGGACCAGCGGGCTATGGCTACACCTTC; CDR3: CASTGPAGYGYTF
J: TRBJ1-3; V: TRBV6-9; D: TRBD1; size: once; DNA: TGTGCCAGCATCCCCCCAAACCGGGACAGGGTAGGAAACACCATATATTTT; CDR3: CASIPPNRDRVGNTIYF
J: TRBJ2-2; V: TRBV5-1; D: -; size: -; DNA: TGCGCCAGCAGTTCACAGGGGAACACCGGGGAGCTGTTTTTT; CDR3: CASSSQGNTGELFF
J: TRBJ1-2; V: TRBV6-4; D: -; size: once; DNA: TGTGCCAGCAGTAAAGAGTACAACTATGGCTACACCTTC; CDR3: CASSKEYNYGYTF
J: TRBJ2-7; V: TRBV7-2; D: -; size: -; DNA: TGTGCCAGCAGCTTAGAACCCAGGGGGGCCTACGAGCAGTACTTC; CDR3: CASSLEPRGAYEQYF
J: TRBJ2-2; V: TRBV21-1; D: -; size: once; DNA: TGTGCCAGCCTTACTAGGGTTTTGGCCGGGGAGCTGTTTTTT; CDR3: CASLTRVLAGELFF
J: TRBJ2-5; V: TRBV28; D: -; size: -; DNA: TGTGCCAGCAGTCCCCCGCGTGGTCTAAAAGAGACCCAGTACTTC; CDR3: CASSPPRGLKETQYF
J: TRBJ2-4; V: TRBV5-1; D: -; size: -; DNA: TGCGCCAGCAGCTTGGTAGTAGATCCGGCCAAAAACATTCAGTACTTC; CDR3: CASSLVVDPAKNIQYF
J: TRBJ2-2; V: TRBV7-7; D: -; size: -; DNA: TGTGCCAGCAGCCTAGACAGTCCGAACACCGGGGAGCTGTTTTTT; CDR3: CASSLDSPNTGELFF
J: TRBJ2-1; V: TRBV6-2/TRBV6-3; D: TRBD2; size: -; DNA: TGTGCCAGCAGCCGTCCTCCGGGACTAGCGGATTCCTACAATGAGCAGTTCTTC; CDR3: CASSRPPGLADSYNEQFF
J: TRBJ2-1; V: TRBV24-1; D: -; size: -; DNA: TGTGCCACCAGTGACCTTCGGTCCTCCCACAATGAGCAGTTCTTC; CDR3: CATSDLRSSHNEQFF
J: TRBJ2-3; V: TRBV7-6; D: TRBD1; size: -; DNA: TGTGCCAGCAGCCCCCGGGACAGTACGCAGTATTTT; CDR3: CASSPRDSTQYF
J: TRBJ2-5; V: TRBV6-5; D: TRBD1; size: once; DNA: TGTGCCAGCAGGCCTTACAGGGGGCGAGGAGAGACCCAGTACTTC; CDR3: CASRPYRGRGETQYF
J: TRBJ2-2; V: TRBV5-1; D: TRBD1; size: -; DNA: TGCGCCAGCAAACAGGGGGTCACCGGGGAGCTGTTTTTT; CDR3: CASKQGVTGELFF
J: TRBJ2-5; V: TRBV5-1; D: TRBD2; size: -; DNA: TGCGCCAGCAGCTTGTCTCGCGGGGGGATACAAGAGACCCAGTACTTC; CDR3: CASSLSRGGIQETQYF
J: TRBJ2-1; V: TRBV9; D: TRBD2; size: -; DNA: TGTGCCAGCAGCGTAGCACCTACTAGCGGACTAAACAATGAGCAGTTCTTC; CDR3: CASSVAPTSGLNNEQFF
J: TRBJ2-4; V: TRBV6-2/TRBV6-3; D: -; size: -; DNA: TGTGCCAGCAGTTCCTCCTTATTCTACGTCATTCAGTACTTC; CDR3: CASSSSLFYVIQYF
J: TRBJ1-2; V: TRBV12-3/TRBV12-4; D: TRBD1; size: -; DNA: TGTGCCAGCAACCAGGGGGCAGCCTATGGCTACACCTTC; CDR3: CASNQGAAYGYTF
J: TRBJ2-2; V: TRBV10-2; D: TRBD1; size: -; DNA: TGCGCCAGCAGTGTCAGGGGGCCAAACACCGGGGAGCTGTTTTTT; CDR3: CASSVRGPNTGELFF
J: TRBJ1-1; V: TRBV19; D: -; size: -; DNA: TGTGCCAGTAGTTGGGGCTTGAACACTGAAGCTTTCTTT; CDR3: CASSWGLNTEAFF
J: TRBJ1-6; V: TRBV5-1; D: -; size: -; DNA: TGCGCCAGCAGCTTGCTACAGTATAATTCACCCCTCCACTTT; CDR3: CASSLLQYNSPLHF
J: TRBJ1-2; V: TRBV7-9; D: -; size: -; DNA: TGTGCCAGCAGCTTACCGACGGATACGGGTGGCTACACCTTC; CDR3: CASSLPTDTGGYTF
J: TRBJ1-5; V: TRBV6-1; D: -; size: -; DNA: TGTGCCAGCAGTGAAGGAGCGGAGCAGCCCCAGCATTTT; CDR3: CASSEGAEQPQHF